The rows below give T cell receptor beta chains drawn from one sample of a study of blood T cell repertoires in COVID-19. Method: immunoSEQ multiplex PCR; TCRdb's copy keeps in-frame clones and lacks some. This sample has some 270,000 clones; less than 90% occur once, and the top ten carry 1.5% to 1.9%. Sequencing was performed on peripheral blood. The receptors here all came from a middle-aged woman who had recovered from COVID-19. The CDR3 runs from the conserved cysteine through the conserved F or W. Fields, in order: D gene, V gene, CDR3 protein. The D gene is left open where the match is weak.

D gene: .
V gene: TRBV28
CDR3 protein: CASSLRGQGVDEKLFF

D gene: .
V gene: TRBV9
CDR3 protein: CASSLEGASRDEQFF

D gene: TRBD2
V gene: TRBV10-3
CDR3 protein: CAIKSGGLDTQYF

D gene: .
V gene: TRBV7-9
CDR3 protein: CASSLQAGYGYTF

D gene: .
V gene: TRBV14
CDR3 protein: CASSQDRQVHTF

D gene: .
V gene: TRBV27
CDR3 protein: CASSLRDKSYEQYF

D gene: TRBD1
V gene: TRBV6-5
CDR3 protein: CASSYVGTGVDEQFF

D gene: .
V gene: TRBV5-1
CDR3 protein: CASSLPMNTEAFF

D gene: .
V gene: TRBV2
CDR3 protein: CASNDFSSPLHF

D gene: TRBD1
V gene: TRBV30
CDR3 protein: CAWSVQGGWPQHF

D gene: .
V gene: TRBV24-1
CDR3 protein: CATSDFQNTGELFF

D gene: .
V gene: TRBV5-1
CDR3 protein: CASNPGAGRRSGYTF

D gene: .
V gene: TRBV7-9
CDR3 protein: CASSLVGGALNEQFF

D gene: .
V gene: TRBV3-1/TRBV3-2
CDR3 protein: CASSQQVAGANVLTF

D gene: .
V gene: TRBV4-1
CDR3 protein: CASSQDGEEQFF

D gene: .
V gene: TRBV10-3
CDR3 protein: CAISEALSTDTQYF

D gene: .
V gene: TRBV4-1
CDR3 protein: CASSQTVTTYGYTF

D gene: .
V gene: TRBV5-1
CDR3 protein: CASSNVQGSGNTIYF

D gene: .
V gene: TRBV2
CDR3 protein: CASSEISRQYF

D gene: TRBD1
V gene: TRBV6-1
CDR3 protein: CASSAGRGQGIHEQYF

D gene: TRBD1
V gene: TRBV5-1
CDR3 protein: CASSAGQGSYEQYF